Shown below are 27 T cell receptor beta chains from a single sample sequenced in a study of cytomegalovirus exposure and HLA in healthy donors. Both 60 Vbeta primers and 13 Jbeta primers went into the PCR. The repertoire was sequenced with immunoSEQ multiplex PCR; TCRdb's copy has only in-frame clones and lacks some. The sample lists some 70,000 clones, approximately 80% occurring once. Sequencing used PBMCs. These receptor sequences come from a man aged 18 to 35 in good health and CMV-seropositive.

This clone has just a few counts. The rearrangement joins TRBV5-1 to TRBJ2-5, with a possible D match to TRBD2 (6 bases). Germline loops: CDR1 SGHRS, CDR2 YFSETQ. V was pared by 3 bases and J by 6 bases, with 15 bases between. This CDR3 region has 14 residues. CDR3 bases: TGCGCCAGCAGCTCGGGGGACGCGGGGAAGACCCAGTACTTC. It codes for CASSSGDAGKTQYF.

J is TRBJ1-2 and V is TRBV6-5; D perhaps matches TRBD1 (6 bases). Germline CDR1 is MNHEY and CDR2 is SVGAGI. V was shortened by 0 bases and J by 4 bases, with 12 bases between the two germline ends. This CDR3 has 15 amino acids. The CDR3 is CASSYSNRDGYGYTF. The CDR3 DNA is TGTGCCAGCAGTTACTCGAACAGGGACGGCTATGGCTACACCTTC.

The chain employs TRBV9 and TRBJ2-1, with TRBD2 matching 8 bases. With 2 bases clipped from V and 6 bases from J, the junction kept 7 bases outside the gene matches. There are 15 residues in the CDR3. Germline V gene lookup returns CDR1 SGDLS and CDR2 YYNGEE. The CDR3 nucleotides are TGTGCCAGCAGCGTTAGCGGGGTGGTGGGCAATGAGCAGTTCTTC. It is translated as CASSVSGVVGNEQFF.

This chain uses TRBV2 with TRBJ1-4; no firm D call. This CDR3 comprises 16 residues. Trimming removed 8 bases from V and 2 bases from J, with 18 bases in between. Germline CDR1 reads SNHLY; CDR2 reads FYNNEI. CDR3 in DNA: TGTGCCAGCCGGGCGGGAGGGTATGGGACTAATGAAAAACTGTTTTTT. Translation gives CASRAGGYGTNEKLFF. The full variable domain, in which reference TRBV2 and TRBJ1-4 provide the parts outside the CDR3, is EPEVTQTPSHQVTQMGQEVILRCVPISNHLYFYWYRQILGQKVEFLVSFYNNEISEKSEIFDDQFSVERPDGSNFTLKIRSTKLEDSAMYFCASRAGGYGTNEKLFFGSGTQLSVL.

This sequence joins TRBV13 and TRBJ1-3; D is unclear. The CDR3 is made up of 14 amino acids. Germline CDR1 reads PRHDT; CDR2 reads FYEKMQ (reference sequence). With 4 bases removed from V and 1 base from J, the gap between germline ends came to 8 bases. The CDR3 spells CASSYPGSGNTIYF. DNA for the CDR3: TGTGCCAGCAGCTATCCCGGGTCTGGAAACACCATATATTTT.

J is TRBJ1-4 and V is TRBV4-1; 7 bases are shared with TRBD1. V was pared by 4 bases and J by 8 bases, with 10 bases of the junction left unmatched. Germline CDR1 MGHRA, CDR2 YSYEKL. The CDR3 sequence is 15 residues long. CDR3 sequence reads: CASSRRDREIEKLFF. The DNA of the CDR3 is TGCGCCAGCAGCCGACGGGACAGAGAAATAGAAAAACTGTTTTTT.

This clone turned up a few times. This chain joins TRBV30 and TRBJ2-7; D might be TRBD2 (6 bases). The CDR3 extends over 13 amino acids. CDR1 is GTSNPN and CDR2 is SVGIG in the germline V gene (reference sequence). V gave up 7 bases and J gave up 3 bases, with 16 bases separating them. CDR3 sequence reads: CASEASGGYEQYF. In nucleotides, the CDR3 is TGTGCCTCCGAGGCCTCCGGGGGCTACGAGCAGTACTTC. Using reference TRBV30 and TRBJ2-7 for the parts outside the CDR3, the full variable domain is SQTIHQWPATLVQPVGSPLSLECTVEGTSNPNLYWYRQAAGRGLQLLFYSVGIGQISSEVPQNLSASRPQDRQFILSSKKLLLSDSGFYLCASEASGGYEQYFGPGTRLTVT.

V gene TRBV30 combines with J gene TRBJ1-2; D perhaps matches TRBD1 (5 bases). The CDR3 loop spans 13 amino acids. V dropped 1 base and J dropped 10 bases, with 16 bases sitting between them. CDR1 and CDR2 from the germline V gene are GTSNPN and SVGIG (reference sequence). The DNA for the CDR3 is TGTGCCTGGAGTGCGGTGGCATATGGACACTACACCTTC. It is translated as CAWSAVAYGHYTF.

J is TRBJ1-5 and V is TRBV27; tentative D call: TRBD1 (5 bases). Between the trimmed V and J ends, which lost 3 bases and 5 bases, there was a span of 5 bases. The germline gives CDR1 MNHEY, CDR2 SMNVEV (reference sequence). The length of the CDR3 is 12 residues. The CDR3, as DNA: TGTGCCAGCAGTTTCAGGGATCAGCCCCAGCATTTT. Translated: CASSFRDQPQHF.

This clone was counted between two and nine times. The genes are TRBV25-1 and TRBJ2-2; perhaps TRBD1 as D (6 bases). Trimming stripped 3 bases from V and 5 bases from J, with 10 bases between. CDR1 is MGHDK and CDR2 is SYGVNS in the germline V gene. The CDR3 loop spans 14 amino acids. CDR3 loop: CASSEGAGTGELFF. CDR3 nucleotides: TGTGCCAGCAGTGAGGGGGCAGGGACCGGGGAGCTGTTTTTT.

This sequence joins TRBV4-2 and TRBJ2-7, with TRBD2 matching 7 bases. The germline gives CDR1 LGHNA, CDR2 YNFKEQ. Germline trimming cut 3 bases from V and 4 bases from J; bases unmatched to any gene: 9. This CDR3 is built from 15 residues. CDR3 loop: CASSQLAGEGYEQYF. The CDR3 bases are TGTGCCAGCAGCCAGTTGGCGGGAGAGGGGTACGAGCAGTACTTC.

The V call is TRBV7-8, the J call TRBJ1-5, with TRBD1 identical over 7 bases. The V segment lost 5 bases and the J segment 4 bases; nucleotides outside the gene matches: 5. The CDR3 consists of 14 residues. Germline lookup yields CDR1 SGHVS and CDR2 FQNEAQ. CDR3 DNA sequence: TGTGCCAGCAGCCGGGGACAGCCTAATCAGCCCCAGCATTTT. Translated, it gives CASSRGQPNQPQHF.

The chain recombines TRBV30 with TRBJ2-1; 9 positions agree with TRBD2. V was clipped by 0 bases and J by 10 bases; unmatched bases: 10. Germline V gene lookup returns CDR1 GTSNPN and CDR2 SVGIG (reference sequence). This CDR3 is 15 amino acids long. The CDR3 here is CAWSVGLAGPNEQFF. The CDR3 DNA follows: TGTGCCTGGAGTGTCGGGCTAGCGGGACCAAACGAGCAGTTCTTC.

The chain has TRBV30 and TRBJ1-2; D remains unclear. The CDR3 is 13 amino acids. V was cut by 0 bases and J by 2 bases, with 7 bases left in between. Germline V gene lookup returns CDR1 GTSNPN and CDR2 SVGIG (reference sequence). CDR3 nucleotides: TGTGCCTGGAGTGTAATTGAGAACTATGGCTACACCTTC. It translates to CAWSVIENYGYTF.

The chain carries TRBV6-5 and TRBJ1-6; 10 nucleotides match TRBD1. Per the germline V gene, CDR1 is MNHEY and CDR2 is SVGAGI. V shed 4 bases, J shed 8 bases, and the junction held 2 bases outside the gene matches. The CDR3 length is 14 residues. The CDR3 loop reads CASSWTGGDSPLHF. CDR3 DNA: TGTGCCAGCAGTTGGACAGGGGGAGATTCACCCCTCCACTTT.

The chain combines TRBV6-1 with TRBJ2-5; D ambiguous. V was trimmed by 3 bases and J by 1 base, leaving 6 bases between them. Germline CDR1 reads MNHNS; CDR2 reads SASEGT. The CDR3 has 13 amino acids. The CDR3 sequence is CASSDGSQETQYF. The DNA for the CDR3 is TGTGCCAGCAGTGATGGTAGCCAAGAGACCCAGTACTTC.

The genes are TRBV29-1 and TRBJ2-1; 7 bases are shared with TRBD1. The CDR3 contains 15 residues. The germline CDR1 and CDR2 sequences are SQVTM and ANQGSEA. The J segment lost 8 bases and the V segment lost 7 bases, leaving 17 bases of the junction unmatched. This CDR3 reads CSARGTGTALYEQFF. As DNA, the CDR3 is TGCAGCGCTAGGGGCACCGGGACAGCCCTTTATGAGCAGTTCTTC.

This chain joins TRBV30 and TRBJ2-5; TRBD1 agrees at 8 bases. V was clipped by 2 bases and J by 4 bases; unmatched bases: 9. The CDR3 is 15 residues long. Germline loops: CDR1 GTSNPN, CDR2 SVGIG (reference sequence). Here the CDR3 reads CAWSSRQGFGETQYF. DNA for the CDR3: TGTGCCTGGAGTTCTAGACAGGGGTTCGGAGAGACCCAGTACTTC.

There are a few counts of this clone. The V call is TRBV5-1, the J call TRBJ1-5; a possible D gene is TRBD1 (5 bases). The ends were cut back, 3 bases at V and 3 bases at J, with 7 bases in the middle. Germline V CDR1 and CDR2: SGHRS, YFSETQ. The CDR3 is 13 amino acids. Here the CDR3 reads CASSSTVNQPQHF. The CDR3 region has the DNA TGCGCCAGCAGCTCGACAGTCAATCAGCCCCAGCATTTT. The full variable domain, with the rest looked up from reference TRBV5-1 and TRBJ1-5, is KAGVTQTPRYLIKTRGQQVTLSCSPISGHRSVSWYQQTPGQGLQFLFEYFSETQRNKGNFPGRFSGRQFSNSRSEMNVSTLELGDSALYLCASSSTVNQPQHFGDGTRLSIL.

V usage is TRBV29-1 and J usage is TRBJ1-2; D is unresolved. The CDR3 is 14 residues long. Germline V gene lookup returns CDR1 SQVTM and CDR2 ANQGSEA. The germline V and J ends were trimmed by 3 bases and 4 bases, with 15 bases remaining between them. CDR3 coding DNA: TGCAGCGTTGAGACAAATGACGGAATCTATGGCTACACCTTC. Protein: CSVETNDGIYGYTF.

The chain uses TRBV2 and TRBJ1-2; D is perhaps TRBD1 (6 bases). Looked up from germline, CDR1 is SNHLY and CDR2 is FYNNEI. The CDR3 runs 14 residues. With 7 bases removed from V and 5 bases from J, the gap between germline ends came to 17 bases. CDR3 DNA: TGTGCCAGCATGGGGGGCGCGGGAGGTTATGGCTACACCTTC. This codes for CASMGGAGGYGYTF.

This clone was recorded a few times. This chain connects TRBV6-5 to TRBJ1-1, with 11 bases lining up with TRBD1. The CDR3 runs to 15 residues. The germline V gene has CDR1 MNHEY and CDR2 SVGAGI. J was trimmed by 0 bases and V by 7 bases; bases with no gene match: 4. The CDR3 coding sequence is TGTGCCAGCACCGGGACAGGGGGTCTGAACACTGAAGCTTTCTTT. It encodes CASTGTGGLNTEAFF.

The rearrangement uses TRBV6-1 and TRBJ1-2; D not resolved. Germline CDR1 reads MNHNS; CDR2 reads SASEGT. V was trimmed by 1 base and J by 1 base, leaving 7 bases between them. The CDR3 length is 14 residues. CDR3 loop: CASSEVEGNYGYTF. Here the CDR3 DNA reads TGTGCCAGCAGTGAAGTTGAGGGTAACTATGGCTACACCTTC.

CDR3 in DNA: TGTGCCAGCAGCCAGAGGACTAGCGGGGGGCTTAGAGAGACCCAGTACTTC. It codes for CASSQRTSGGLRETQYF. The chain recombines TRBV14 with TRBJ2-5, with TRBD2 matching over 14 bases. The ends lost 3 bases at V and 4 bases at J; junction bases unmatched: 7. CDR1 and CDR2 from the germline V gene are SGHDN and FVKESK. The CDR3 totals 17 residues.

J is TRBJ2-1 and V is TRBV6-5; D is unresolved. The germline CDR1 and CDR2 sequences are MNHEY and SVGAGI. This CDR3 comprises 13 residues. V dropped 4 bases and J dropped 0 bases, with 4 bases sitting between them. CDR3 in amino acids: CASSSSSYNEQFF. CDR3 bases: TGTGCCAGCAGTTCGAGCTCCTACAATGAGCAGTTCTTC.

The rearrangement uses TRBV2 and TRBJ1-4; D gene uncertain. Germline values: CDR1 SNHLY, CDR2 FYNNEI. V gave up 6 bases and J gave up 1 base, with 6 bases separating them. The CDR3 runs to 13 residues. In nucleotides, the CDR3 is TGTGCCAGCAGGGAGGTAACTAATGAAAAACTGTTTTTT. Translating it yields CASREVTNEKLFF.

This sequence joins TRBV2 and TRBJ1-1, with a possible D match to TRBD1 (6 bases). Germline CDR1 and CDR2: SNHLY and FYNNEI. The CDR3 has 15 residues. Trimming pared 3 bases from V and 3 bases from J, leaving 14 bases between. The CDR3 is CASSEGDIRDTEAFF. CDR3 DNA: TGTGCCAGCAGTGAGGGGGACATACGGGACACTGAAGCTTTCTTT.